The source of this TCR beta chain is a study of blood T cell repertoires in COVID-19. Overall study context: COVID-19 samples collected from the United States, Italy and Spain covered acute and convalescent phases. PBMCs, B-cell-depleted T cells, or T cells provided the cDNA or gDNA that made up the material.

Original processing notes: Reference gene primer amplification gave estimated nucleated cell counts. The repertoire was sequenced with immunoSEQ multiplex PCR; TCRdb's copy has only in-frame clones and lacks some. From that table come the V and J calls and clone size; the DNA was used to work out D and trimming. The repertoire consists of approximately 270,000 clones, with around 89% occurring once and the leading ten covering roughly 0.8%. The source material was peripheral blood. This clonotype was obtained from a man aged 30-40 years with acute or convalescent COVID-19.

The CDR3 protein is CASSISGISTDTQYF. In DNA, the CDR3 is TGTGCCAGCAGTATATCGGGGATTAGCACAGATACGCAGTATTTT. V is TRBV11-2 and J is TRBJ2-3; D possibly corresponds to TRBD2 (5 bases). This CDR3 has 15 residues. CDR1 is SGHAT and CDR2 is FQNNGV in the germline V gene. Trimming pared 6 bases from V and 0 bases from J, leaving 13 bases between.